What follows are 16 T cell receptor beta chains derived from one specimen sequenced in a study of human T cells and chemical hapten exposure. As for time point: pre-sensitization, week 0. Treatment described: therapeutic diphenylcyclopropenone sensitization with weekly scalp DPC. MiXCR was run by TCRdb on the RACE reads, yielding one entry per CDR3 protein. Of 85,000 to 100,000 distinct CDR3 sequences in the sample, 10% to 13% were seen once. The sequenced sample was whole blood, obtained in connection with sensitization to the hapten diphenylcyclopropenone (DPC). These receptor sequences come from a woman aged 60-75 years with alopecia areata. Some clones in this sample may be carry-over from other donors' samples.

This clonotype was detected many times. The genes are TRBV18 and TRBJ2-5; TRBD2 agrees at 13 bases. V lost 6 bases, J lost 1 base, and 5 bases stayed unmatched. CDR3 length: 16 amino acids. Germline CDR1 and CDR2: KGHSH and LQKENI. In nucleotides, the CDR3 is TGTGCCAGCTCCCTTGGACTAGCGGGGGCCCAAGAGACCCAGTACTTC. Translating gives CASSLGLAGAQETQYF.

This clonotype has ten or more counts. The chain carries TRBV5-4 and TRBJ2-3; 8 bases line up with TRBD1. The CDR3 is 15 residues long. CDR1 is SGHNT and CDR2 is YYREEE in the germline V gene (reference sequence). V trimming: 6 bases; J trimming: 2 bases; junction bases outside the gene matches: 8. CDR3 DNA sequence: TGTGCCAGCATGCTTGACAGGGGAGTCACAGATACGCAGTATTTT. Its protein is CASMLDRGVTDTQYF.

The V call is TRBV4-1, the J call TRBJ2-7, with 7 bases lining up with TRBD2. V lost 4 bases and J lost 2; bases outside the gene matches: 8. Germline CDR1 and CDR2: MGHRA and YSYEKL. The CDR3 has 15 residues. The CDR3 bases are TGCGCCAGCAGCCGGGAGCGGGGAGGGGCCTACGAGCAGTACTTC. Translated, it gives CASSRERGGAYEQYF.

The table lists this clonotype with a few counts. The CDR3 DNA is TGCAGCGTCGTCGGGACAGGGTACTCCTACGAGCAGTACTTC. As protein: CSVVGTGYSYEQYF. The chain uses TRBV29-1 and TRBJ2-7; 9 nucleotides align to TRBD1. J lost 0 bases, V lost 6 bases, and 6 bases had no gene match. The CDR3 contains 14 residues. The V gene's germline CDR1 is SQVTM and CDR2 ANQGSEA.

DNA of the CDR3: TGCAGTGCTAGTGGGACTAGCGGGGTAAATGAGCAGTTCTTC. Translating it yields CSASGTSGVNEQFF. The rearrangement uses TRBV20-1 and TRBJ2-1; TRBD2 matches at 13 bases. V trimming: 3 bases; J trimming: 7 bases; junction bases outside the gene matches: 3. CDR1 DFQATT and CDR2 SNEGSKA come from the germline V gene (reference sequence). The CDR3 contains 14 residues.

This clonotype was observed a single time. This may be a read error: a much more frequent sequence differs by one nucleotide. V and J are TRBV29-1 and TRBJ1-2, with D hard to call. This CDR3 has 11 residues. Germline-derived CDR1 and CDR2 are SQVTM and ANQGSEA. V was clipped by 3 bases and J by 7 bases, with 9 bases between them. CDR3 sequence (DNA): TGCAGCGTTGACGTCGGGTTTGGCTACACCTTC. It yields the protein CSVDVGFGYTF.

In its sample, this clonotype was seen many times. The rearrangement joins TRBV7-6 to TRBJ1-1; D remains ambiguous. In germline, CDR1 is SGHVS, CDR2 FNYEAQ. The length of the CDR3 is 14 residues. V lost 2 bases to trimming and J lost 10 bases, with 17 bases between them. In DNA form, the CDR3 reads TGTGCCAGCAGCTTAATGGGCAGCAGCAAAGGAGCTTTCTTT. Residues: CASSLMGSSKGAFF. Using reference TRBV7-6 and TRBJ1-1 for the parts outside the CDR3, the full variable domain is GAGVSQSPRYKVTKRGQDVALRCDPISGHVSLYWYRQALGQGPEFLTYFNYEAQQDKSGLPNDRFSAERPEGSISTLTIQRTEQRDSAMYRCASSLMGSSKGAFFGQGTRLTVV.

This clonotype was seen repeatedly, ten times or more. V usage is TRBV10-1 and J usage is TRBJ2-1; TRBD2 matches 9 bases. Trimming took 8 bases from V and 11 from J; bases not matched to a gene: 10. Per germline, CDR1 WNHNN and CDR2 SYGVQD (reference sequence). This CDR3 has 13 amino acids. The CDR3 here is CASRGGERTKQFF. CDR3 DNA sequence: TGCGCCAGCCGCGGGGGGGAGCGGACCAAGCAGTTCTTC.

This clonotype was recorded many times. CDR3 nucleotide sequence: TGTGCCAGCAGTCGCAGGGGCTCTGGGGCCAACGTCCTGACTTTC. This translates into CASSRRGSGANVLTF. This chain connects TRBV2 to TRBJ2-6; possible D gene TRBD1, 6 bases. The V end was cut by 5 bases, the J end by 0 bases, with 8 bases between. This CDR3 is 15 amino acids long. CDR1 is SNHLY and CDR2 is FYNNEI in the germline V gene. The entire variable domain, with the rest obtained from reference TRBV2 and TRBJ2-6, is as follows: EPEVTQTPSHQVTQMGQEVILRCVPISNHLYFYWYRQILGQKVEFLVSFYNNEISEKSEIFDDQFSVERPDGSNFTLKIRSTKLEDSAMYFCASSRRGSGANVLTFGAGSRLTVL.

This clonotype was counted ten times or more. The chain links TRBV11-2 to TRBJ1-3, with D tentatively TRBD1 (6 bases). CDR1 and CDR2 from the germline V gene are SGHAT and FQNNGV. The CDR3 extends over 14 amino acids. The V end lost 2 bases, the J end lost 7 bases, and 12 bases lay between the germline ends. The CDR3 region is CASSLNRASNTIYF. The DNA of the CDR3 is TGTGCCAGCAGCTTAAACAGGGCAAGCAACACCATATATTTT.

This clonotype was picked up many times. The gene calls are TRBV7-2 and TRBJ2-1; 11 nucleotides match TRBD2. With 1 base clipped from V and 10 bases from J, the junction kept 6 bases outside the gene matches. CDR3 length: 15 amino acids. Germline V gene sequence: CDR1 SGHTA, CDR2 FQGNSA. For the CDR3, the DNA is TGTGCCAGCAGCTTAGTAGCGGGGGGGCGGAGAGAGCAGTTCTTC. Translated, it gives CASSLVAGGRREQFF.

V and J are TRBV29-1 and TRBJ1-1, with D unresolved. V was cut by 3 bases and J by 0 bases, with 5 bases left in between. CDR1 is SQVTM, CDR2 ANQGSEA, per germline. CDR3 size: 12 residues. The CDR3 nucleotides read TGCAGCGTTGAGGGAGTGAACACTGAAGCTTTCTTT. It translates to CSVEGVNTEAFF.

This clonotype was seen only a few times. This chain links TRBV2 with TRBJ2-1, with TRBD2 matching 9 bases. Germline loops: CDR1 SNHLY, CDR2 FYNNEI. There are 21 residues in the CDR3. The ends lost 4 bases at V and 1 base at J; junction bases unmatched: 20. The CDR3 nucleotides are TGTGCCAGCAGTGCGCAACTTCGGGCGGGGGGGCCCGAAAATTCCTACAATGAGCAGTTCTTC. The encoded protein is CASSAQLRAGGPENSYNEQFF.

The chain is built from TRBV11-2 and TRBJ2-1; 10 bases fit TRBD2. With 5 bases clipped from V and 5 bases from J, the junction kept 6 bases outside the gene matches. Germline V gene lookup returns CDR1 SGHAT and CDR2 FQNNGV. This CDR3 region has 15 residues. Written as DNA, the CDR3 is TGTGCCAGCAGCGACCTAGCGGGGGCGAACAATGAGCAGTTCTTC. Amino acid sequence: CASSDLAGANNEQFF.

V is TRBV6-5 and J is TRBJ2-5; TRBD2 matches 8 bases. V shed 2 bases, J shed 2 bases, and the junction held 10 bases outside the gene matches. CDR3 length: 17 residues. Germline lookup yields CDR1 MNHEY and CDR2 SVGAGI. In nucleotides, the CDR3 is TGTGCCAGCAGTTACGGTCCGGGGGGGCCCGGTCAAGAGACCCAGTACTTC. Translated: CASSYGPGGPGQETQYF.

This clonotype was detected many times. CDR3 region: CASSSTGYGYTF. The CDR3 coding sequence is TGTGCCAGCAGTTCTACAGGGTATGGCTACACCTTC. The chain has TRBV27 and TRBJ1-2; a possible D gene is TRBD1 (6 bases). The CDR3 runs 12 residues. Per germline, CDR1 MNHEY and CDR2 SMNVEV (reference sequence). The V end was cut by 4 bases, the J end by 5 bases, with 8 bases between.